This T cell receptor beta chain was sequenced in a study of breast tumors, draining lymph nodes, adjacent tissues. Whole-study findings and limits: Tumor and nontumor repertoires were significantly more similar in luminal-like than in basal-like breast cancer. Data only fit, rather than demonstrated, lymph node origin of most tumor T cells. Compared with lymph nodes, tumors were less diverse; compared with nontumor tissue, more. Data fit most tumor T cells coming from lymph node, expanding in tumor.

A remark on this clonotype: The antigen remains undetermined.

The V gene end was trimmed by 6 bases and the J gene end by 3 bases; junction bases not matched to a gene: 4. The length of the CDR3 is 14 residues. TCRdb used MiXCR to reprocess the multiplex PCR reads, holding one entry per CDR3 protein. The sample consists of roughly 14,000 distinct CDR3 sequences, 55% of them appearing once. The origin of this receptor is a female donor with breast cancer. Some clones in this sample may be carry-over from other donors' samples. The sequencing input was tumor-adjacent breast tissue. The chain links TRBV12-3 or TRBV12-4 to TRBJ2-2, with TRBD1 identical over 7 bases. CDR3 sequence (DNA): TGTGCCAGCAGGCCCGGGACAGACACCGGGGAGCTGTTTTTT. Encoded protein: CASRPGTDTGELFF.